The present TCR beta chain was sequenced within a study of blood T cell repertoires in COVID-19. Study information: Sources were T cells, B-cell-depleted T cells, or PBMCs; the material itself was cDNA or gDNA.

Some clones are missing from TCRdb's copy, which holds only in-frame ones; the method was immunoSEQ multiplex PCR. The table includes roughly 99,000 clones, approximately 81% detected once. Sequenced input: peripheral blood. The source of this sequence is a woman aged 80 or over with acute or convalescent COVID-19.

Here the CDR3 DNA reads TGTGCCAGCAGTTCAGGGGGCGACAGTCAGCCCCAGCATTTT. This encodes CASSSGGDSQPQHF. V is TRBV6-2 or TRBV6-3 and J is TRBJ1-5, with 8 positions matching TRBD1. With V trimmed by 4 bases and J by 6 bases, 5 bases remained unmatched. This CDR3 contains 14 residues. CDR1 MNHEY and CDR2 SVGEGT come from the germline V gene.